The 23 T cell receptor beta chains given below trace back to one sample, sequenced in a study of STAT5B mutations in CD4+ large granular lymphocyte leukemia. Clones were read by immunoSEQ multiplex PCR, and TCRdb kept only the in-frame ones, dropping some. The data contain around 30,000 clones, about 70% of them singletons. Source material: CD4+ T cells from blood buffy coats. These receptors were collected from a human donor in good health.

This sequence joins TRBV6-1 and TRBJ1-2, with 10 bases identical to TRBD1. The length of the CDR3 is 14 residues. V was clipped by 3 bases and J by 7 bases; unmatched bases: 5. The V gene's germline CDR1 is MNHNS and CDR2 SASEGT. The chain's CDR3 is CASSEARQGAGYTF. The CDR3 DNA reads TGTGCCAGCAGTGAGGCCCGACAGGGGGCTGGCTACACCTTC.

This sequence joins TRBV4-2 and TRBJ1-1; D not certain. The CDR3 spans 14 residues. From germline, CDR1 is LGHNA and CDR2 YNFKEQ. The V gene lost 1 base and the J gene lost 5 bases, with 11 bases spanning the gap. CDR3 residues: CASSQVGGRTEAFF. The CDR3 DNA reads as TGTGCCAGCAGCCAAGTGGGAGGGCGGACTGAAGCTTTCTTT.

This chain links TRBV5-1 with TRBJ1-2; 8 nucleotides match TRBD1. From germline, CDR1 is SGHRS and CDR2 YFSETQ. V shed 0 bases and J 7 bases; nucleotides not matched to a gene: 5. The CDR3 is 14 residues long. The CDR3 loop is CASSLESTGGGYTF. For the CDR3, the DNA is TGCGCCAGCAGCTTGGAATCCACAGGGGGTGGCTACACCTTC.

The chain recombines TRBV11-2 with TRBJ2-2, with no clear D. The germline gives CDR1 SGHAT, CDR2 FQNNGV. The CDR3 spans 12 residues. V shed 0 bases and J shed 7 bases, with 3 bases lying between them. CDR3: CASSLEVGELFF. DNA of the CDR3: TGTGCCAGCAGCTTAGAGGTCGGGGAGCTGTTTTTT.

The rearrangement uses TRBV27 and TRBJ1-1; TRBD1 matches at 10 bases. V was clipped by 6 bases and J by 1 base; unmatched bases: 5. The CDR3 is 15 amino acids. Germline V CDR1 and CDR2: MNHEY, SMNVEV (reference sequence). CDR3 residues: CASRLGQGGNTEAFF. The CDR3 nucleotides read TGTGCCAGCAGGCTAGGACAGGGGGGGAACACTGAAGCTTTCTTT.

This chain links TRBV5-4 with TRBJ1-2, with 12 bases fitting TRBD1. CDR1 is SGHNT, CDR2 YYREEE, per germline (reference sequence). V lost 1 base to trimming and J lost 5 bases; unmatched junction nucleotides: 12. This CDR3 is built from 18 residues. The CDR3 loop is CASSLFGRAGQGAYGYTF. The CDR3 DNA is TGTGCCAGCAGCTTGTTTGGCCGAGCGGGACAGGGGGCATATGGCTACACCTTC. Looking up the rest from reference TRBV5-4 and TRBJ1-2 gives the full variable domain: ETGVTQSPTHLIKTRGQQVTLRCSSQSGHNTVSWYQQALGQGPQFIFQYYREEENGRGNFPPRFSGLQFPNYSSELNVNALELDDSALYLCASSLFGRAGQGAYGYTFGSGTRLTVV.

There are a few counts of this clone. This chain uses TRBV7-9 with TRBJ1-2; the D is unclear. V was shortened by 1 base and J by 8 bases, with 5 bases between the two germline ends. CDR1 is SEHNR, CDR2 FQNEAQ, per germline (reference sequence). The CDR3 covers 11 residues. The CDR3 loop reads CASSLGGGYTF. CDR3 sequence (DNA): TGTGCCAGCAGCTTAGGAGGGGGCTACACCTTC.

This clone has more than one count but fewer than ten. This chain uses TRBV29-1 with TRBJ1-2, with TRBD1 as a possible D gene (6 bases). Trimming took 7 bases from V and 6 from J, leaving 18 bases between them. CDR3 size: 13 residues. Looked up from germline, CDR1 is SQVTM and CDR2 is ANQGSEA. CDR3 in DNA: TGCAGCGCCACGACCGGACAGCTACATGGCTACACCTTC. Translation gives CSATTGQLHGYTF.

This chain's CDR3 is CASSSRLAKNIQYF. The CDR3 DNA reads TGTGCCAGCAGCTCACGGTTAGCCAAAAACATTCAGTACTTC. The chain uses TRBV11-2 and TRBJ2-4; D not resolved. The CDR3 covers 14 residues. Germline CDR1 SGHAT, CDR2 FQNNGV. V was cut by 4 bases and J by 0 bases, with 7 bases left in between.

The chain is built from TRBV9 and TRBJ2-2; 7 nucleotides line up with TRBD2. CDR1 is SGDLS and CDR2 is YYNGEE in the germline V gene. The junction had 5 bases not matched to a gene; V was cut back by 4 bases and J by 2 bases. CDR3 length equals 15 residues. CDR3 DNA: TGTGCCAGCAGCCCCCGCGGGGGAAACACCGGGGAGCTGTTTTTT. Its protein is CASSPRGGNTGELFF.

This chain joins TRBV29-1 and TRBJ1-1; a weak D match, TRBD1 (6 bases). This CDR3 spans 11 amino acids. V lost 0 bases to trimming and J lost 10 bases, with 9 bases between them. Germline V gene sequence: CDR1 SQVTM, CDR2 ANQGSEA. This chain's CDR3 is CSVEDGRGAFF. In DNA, the CDR3 is TGCAGCGTTGAAGATGGCAGGGGAGCTTTCTTT.

This clone was observed a few times. The chain recombines TRBV4-1 with TRBJ1-1; D gene uncertain. Germline-derived CDR1 and CDR2 are MGHRA and YSYEKL. The CDR3 is 13 residues long. V dropped 0 bases and J dropped 3 bases, with 5 bases sitting between them. CDR3 amino acids: CASSQEWYTEAFF. CDR3 DNA: TGCGCCAGCAGCCAAGAGTGGTACACTGAAGCTTTCTTT.

The CDR3 is CATGRGQNWGEQYF. The CDR3 DNA reads as TGTGCCACCGGACGGGGGCAGAATTGGGGCGAGCAGTACTTC. V is TRBV6-5 and J is TRBJ2-7, with D perhaps being TRBD1 or TRBD2 (6 bases each). The CDR3 is 14 amino acids. Germline V gene data show CDR1 as MNHEY and CDR2 as SVGAGI. V shed 10 bases and J shed 6 bases, with 22 bases lying between them.

This chain connects TRBV19 to TRBJ1-2; D is undetermined. V was shortened by 3 bases and J by 5 bases, with 10 bases between the two germline ends. CDR3 length: 13 residues. Germline CDR1 is LNHDA and CDR2 is SQIVND (reference sequence). The CDR3 here is CASSILDRYGYTF. The DNA of the CDR3 is TGTGCCAGTAGTATCTTAGACCGTTATGGCTACACCTTC.

The chain is built from TRBV30 and TRBJ1-2; 7 nucleotides agree with TRBD1. The CDR3 has 14 amino acids. V shed 7 bases and J 0 bases; nucleotides not matched to a gene: 8. Germline V CDR1 and CDR2: GTSNPN, SVGIG (reference sequence). For the CDR3, the DNA is TGTGCCTTTTACCGGGACAGACCTAACTATGGCTACACCTTC. Translation gives CAFYRDRPNYGYTF.

The sample holds a few counts of this clone. In DNA, the CDR3 is TGTGCCTGGAAGGGGGGAAGGGGGAACTATGGCTACACCTTC. Its translation is CAWKGGRGNYGYTF. V is TRBV30 and J is TRBJ1-2, with a possible D match to TRBD1 (6 bases). Germline CDR1 and CDR2: GTSNPN and SVGIG (reference sequence). V lost 4 bases to trimming and J lost 2 bases, with 14 bases between them. The CDR3 runs to 14 residues.

The V call is TRBV15, the J call TRBJ2-7; D perhaps matches TRBD2 (6 bases). This CDR3 has 14 residues. V was cut by 1 base and J by 7 bases, with 14 bases left in between. CDR1 and CDR2 (germline): LNHNV, YYDKDF (reference sequence). DNA for the CDR3: TGTGCCACCAGCAGAGGCGGAGGGGCCGAAGAGCAGTACTTC. As protein: CATSRGGGAEEQYF.

DNA of the CDR3: TGTGCCAGCCGGCGGGCCCAAGACTCACCCCTCCACTTT. It encodes CASRRAQDSPLHF. V and J are TRBV6-5 and TRBJ1-6; D gene uncertain. The CDR3 sequence is 13 residues long. The V gene's germline CDR1 is MNHEY and CDR2 SVGAGI. Trimming shortened V by 8 bases and J by 10 bases, and 15 bases separated the two germline ends.

V gene TRBV5-4 combines with J gene TRBJ2-7; TRBD1 or TRBD2 may be the D gene (5 bases each). V dropped 3 bases and J dropped 5 bases, with 15 bases sitting between them. In germline, CDR1 is SGHNT, CDR2 YYREEE (reference sequence). CDR3 size: 14 residues. CDR3 loop: CASSSPGPLDEQYF. CDR3 bases: TGTGCCAGCAGCTCCCCGGGACCGCTGGACGAGCAGTACTTC. Looking up the rest from reference TRBV5-4 and TRBJ2-7 gives the full variable domain: ETGVTQSPTHLIKTRGQQVTLRCSSQSGHNTVSWYQQALGQGPQFIFQYYREEENGRGNFPPRFSGLQFPNYSSELNVNALELDDSALYLCASSSPGPLDEQYFGPGTRLTVT.

J is TRBJ2-3 and V is TRBV30; 9 bases map to TRBD2. The germline V gene has CDR1 GTSNPN and CDR2 SVGIG (reference sequence). V trimming: 3 bases; J trimming: 3 bases; junction bases outside the gene matches: 7. The CDR3 consists of 15 residues. CDR3 nucleotide sequence: TGTGCCTGGAGCCGCGGGGGGGCATCGACAGATACGCAGTATTTT. Amino acids: CAWSRGGASTDTQYF. The complete variable domain, with remaining parts taken from reference TRBV30 and TRBJ2-3, reads SQTIHQWPATLVQPVGSPLSLECTVEGTSNPNLYWYRQAAGRGLQLLFYSVGIGQISSEVPQNLSASRPQDRQFILSSKKLLLSDSGFYLCAWSRGGASTDTQYFGPGTRLTVL.

The chain couples TRBV5-1 to TRBJ2-2; no firm D call. The CDR3 covers 14 residues. Trimming took off 0 bases at V and 8 bases at J, with 11 bases between the two ends. Germline V gene data show CDR1 as SGHRS and CDR2 as YFSETQ. The CDR3 nucleotides are TGCGCCAGCAGCTTGGTGTCCGGGCCGGGGGAGCTGTTTTTT. Encoded protein: CASSLVSGPGELFF.

This chain connects TRBV10-1 to TRBJ1-6; D unclear. The ends were cut back, 1 base at V and 7 bases at J, with 5 bases in the middle. CDR1 is WNHNN and CDR2 is SYGVQD in the germline V gene (reference sequence). The CDR3 covers 13 residues. CDR3 DNA sequence: TGCGCCAGCAGTGAGTTGGGAAATTCACCCCTCCACTTT. This codes for CASSELGNSPLHF.

This chain joins TRBV6-1 and TRBJ2-2; 9 positions agree with TRBD2. The CDR3 sequence is 17 residues long. CDR1 is MNHNS, CDR2 SASEGT, per germline. V was pared by 2 bases and J by 5 bases, with 9 bases of the junction left unmatched. The CDR3 region is CASSEPRLAGRTGELFF. The CDR3 nucleotides are TGTGCCAGCAGTGAACCCCGCCTAGCGGGACGGACCGGGGAGCTGTTTTTT.